One sample yielded the 4 T cell receptor beta chains listed below, sequenced in a study of T cell responses to AZD1222 COVID-19 vaccine. Generated by immunoSEQ multiplex PCR, the TCRdb table keeps only in-frame clones and is missing some. The sample consists of some 110,000 clones, about 81% of them appearing once. The sequences come from peripheral blood, collected on day 0 of AZD1222 vaccination. The receptors derive from an adult in good health.

V is TRBV7-2 and J is TRBJ2-7; D is tentatively TRBD1 or TRBD2 (5 bases each). Germline lookup yields CDR1 SGHTA and CDR2 FQGNSA. V gave up 5 bases and J gave up 1 base, with 9 bases separating them. CDR3 length: 13 residues. CDR3 DNA: TGTGCCAGCAGCCGGGGACGGTCCTACGAGCAGTACTTC. Translation gives CASSRGRSYEQYF.

The chain links TRBV19 to TRBJ1-1; possibly TRBD1 for D (5 bases). Germline V gene sequence: CDR1 LNHDA, CDR2 SQIVND (reference sequence). The V and J ends lost 2 bases and 7 bases respectively, with 17 bases between them. The CDR3 is 15 amino acids. The CDR3 coding sequence is TGTGCCAGTAGTATACACACCAACGACAGATATGAAGCTTTCTTT. Amino acid sequence: CASSIHTNDRYEAFF.

The V and J genes are TRBV4-3 and TRBJ1-4, with a weak D call TRBD1 (5 bases). V lost 4 bases to trimming and J lost 6 bases, with 15 bases between them. This CDR3 comprises 15 residues. Germline V CDR1 and CDR2: LGHNA, YSLEER. CDR3 in DNA: TGCGCCAGCAGCCGCCGCGCAGGGAGGGATGAAAAACTGTTTTTT. Its protein product is CASSRRAGRDEKLFF.

This clone was picked up a small number of times. The chain couples TRBV7-3 to TRBJ1-2, with no clear D. This CDR3 has 14 residues. V lost 5 bases and J lost 10, with 20 bases in between. Germline assignment: CDR1 SGHTA and CDR2 FQGTGA. The CDR3 loop reads CASSPQTYPTVYTF. For the CDR3, the DNA is TGTGCCAGCAGCCCTCAGACGTACCCAACAGTCTACACCTTC.